A single sample is the source of the 14 T cell receptor beta chains below, sequenced in a study of blood T cell repertoires in COVID-19. The assay was immunoSEQ multiplex PCR, and TCRdb's table has in-frame clones only and misses some. The sample records approximately 280,000 clones, around nine tenths being singletons. Source material: peripheral blood. Receptors were obtained from a woman aged 55 to 70 with acute or convalescent COVID-19.

The chain combines TRBV24-1 with TRBJ2-2; D remains unclear. The CDR3 extends over 14 amino acids. In germline, CDR1 is KGHDR, CDR2 SFDVKD. Trimming stripped 0 bases from V and 4 bases from J, with 5 bases between. The CDR3 bases are TGTGCCACCAGTGATTTGCAACTCACCGGGGAGCTGTTTTTT. Its translation is CATSDLQLTGELFF.

The sample holds one count of this clone. The chain combines TRBV4-3 with TRBJ2-6; D may be TRBD2 (6 bases). Trimming took off 5 bases at V and 0 bases at J, with 14 bases between the two ends. Germline V gene lookup returns CDR1 LGHNA and CDR2 YSLEER. The CDR3 consists of 17 residues. The CDR3 bases are TGCGCCAGCAGCACCGGAGGGACCAACTCTGGGGCCAACGTCCTGACTTTC. It specifies CASSTGGTNSGANVLTF.

V and J are TRBV29-1 and TRBJ2-3, with TRBD1 matching 10 bases. The J segment lost 5 bases and the V segment lost 7 bases, leaving 3 bases of the junction unmatched. There are 12 residues in the CDR3. The germline V gene encodes CDR1 SQVTM and CDR2 ANQGSEA. The CDR3 loop is CSADRGKDTQYF. The CDR3 DNA is TGCAGCGCGGACAGGGGGAAAGATACGCAGTATTTT.

This rearrangement joins TRBV5-6 to TRBJ1-5, with D possibly TRBD1 on 5 matching bases. CDR1 is SGHDT, CDR2 YYEEEE, per germline. The germline V and J ends were trimmed by 4 bases and 0 bases, with 14 bases remaining between them. The CDR3 totals 16 residues. The CDR3: CASSRIQDFSNQPQHF. CDR3 bases: TGTGCCAGCAGCAGAATACAGGATTTTAGCAATCAGCCCCAGCATTTT.

V and J are TRBV6-4 and TRBJ1-2, with D unclear. Between the trimmed V and J ends, which lost 2 bases and 4 bases, there was a span of 8 bases. CDR1 and CDR2 from the germline V gene are MRHNA and SNTAGT. The CDR3 has 13 amino acids. The CDR3 DNA sequence: TGTGCCAGCAGTGACCGGTTTGGCTATGGCTACACCTTC. Its translation is CASSDRFGYGYTF.

The chain joins TRBV20-1 to TRBJ1-5; weak D call: TRBD1 (5 bases). V lost 3 bases to trimming and J lost 12 bases, with 12 bases between them. From germline, CDR1 is DFQATT and CDR2 SNEGSKA (reference sequence). There are 11 residues in the CDR3. In nucleotides, the CDR3 is TGCAGTGCTAGTGAGGACAAGCGCCAGCATTTT. This sequence encodes CSASEDKRQHF.

CDR3 sequence reads: CASSPTGGATEKLFF. CDR3 coding DNA: TGTGCCAGCAGCCCGACAGGGGGTGCAACTGAAAAACTGTTTTTT. This chain uses TRBV3-1 (or the pseudogene TRBV3-2) with TRBJ1-4; 9 bases map to TRBD1. Germline CDR1 reads LGHDT; CDR2 reads YNNKEL (reference sequence). J gave up 7 bases and V 4 bases, and 7 bases lay outside the gene matches. This CDR3 has 15 amino acids.

The V call is TRBV6-5, the J call TRBJ2-3; D perhaps matches TRBD2 (5 bases). The V end lost 7 bases, the J end lost 0 bases, and 11 bases lay between the germline ends. CDR1 and CDR2 (germline): MNHEY, SVGAGI. This CDR3 region has 14 residues. The CDR3 spells CASKPRTSTDTQYF. The DNA for the CDR3 is TGTGCCAGCAAACCCAGGACTAGCACAGATACGCAGTATTTT.

This clone has just one count. The chain couples TRBV29-1 to TRBJ2-1; tentative D call: TRBD2 (7 bases). CDR3 length: 12 amino acids. Trimming cost V 6 bases and J 9 bases, with 15 bases left between them. CDR1 SQVTM and CDR2 ANQGSEA come from the germline V gene. CDR3 bases: TGCAGCGTCTCGCCGGGGGGCGGTGAGCAGTTCTTC. This sequence encodes CSVSPGGGEQFF.

This clone was picked up one time. CDR3 residues: CATSRGTGGRTYEQYF. CDR3 nucleotides: TGTGCCACCAGCAGAGGAACAGGGGGCAGGACCTACGAGCAGTACTTC. The gene calls are TRBV15 and TRBJ2-7, with TRBD1 identical over 9 bases. Germline assignment: CDR1 LNHNV and CDR2 YYDKDF (reference sequence). The CDR3 extends over 16 amino acids. V shed 1 base, J shed 2 bases, and the junction held 6 bases outside the gene matches.

This CDR3 reads CASIFDRLNTEAFF. The CDR3 DNA follows: TGTGCCAGCATCTTCGACAGACTGAACACTGAAGCTTTCTTT. V usage is TRBV6-5 and J usage is TRBJ1-1; the D gene is possibly TRBD1 (5 bases). V was cut by 7 bases and J by 0 bases, with 12 bases left in between. CDR1 MNHEY and CDR2 SVGAGI come from the germline V gene. The CDR3 extends over 14 amino acids.

The chain joins TRBV29-1 to TRBJ2-7; D is uncertain. This CDR3 has 14 amino acids. Trimming removed 0 bases from V and 4 bases from J, with 13 bases in between. Germline loops: CDR1 SQVTM, CDR2 ANQGSEA. CDR3 in amino acids: CSVEDPSRWYEQYF. The DNA of the CDR3 is TGCAGCGTTGAAGATCCCAGTCGTTGGTACGAGCAGTACTTC.

With respect to this clone: Other DNA sequences of this sample code for an identical CDR3. This chain links TRBV5-4 with TRBJ1-1, with D perhaps matching TRBD1 (5 bases). Germline V gene data show CDR1 as SGHNT and CDR2 as YYREEE (reference sequence). This CDR3 is 14 amino acids long. Trimming stripped 0 bases from V and 2 bases from J, with 8 bases between. CDR3: CASSLAGGNTEAFF. The CDR3 nucleotides are TGTGCCAGCAGCTTGGCCGGGGGAAACACTGAAGCTTTCTTT.

This sequence joins TRBV27 and TRBJ1-6; D remains unclear. CDR3 length equals 17 residues. V lost 3 bases and J 0 bases, leaving 12 bases between the germline ends. The germline V gene has CDR1 MNHEY and CDR2 SMNVEV (reference sequence). The CDR3 sequence is CASSFLPGSSYNSPLHF. CDR3 nucleotide sequence: TGTGCCAGCAGTTTCCTCCCAGGCAGCTCCTATAATTCACCCCTCCACTTT.